Listed here are 25 T cell receptor beta chains from one sample, sequenced in a study of shared clonotypes between healthy human individuals. The assay was immunoSEQ multiplex PCR, and TCRdb's table has in-frame clones only and misses some. This sample has under 600,000 clones, with 97% found just once. The source material was naive CD4+ T cells sorted from blood. Subset here: CD45RA+ positively selected. The source is a woman aged 25 to 39 in good health.

This clone was found once. This rearrangement joins TRBV6-1 to TRBJ1-5; the match to TRBD1 covers 9 bases. J lost 1 base, V lost 3 bases, and 4 bases had no gene match. Germline lookup yields CDR1 MNHNS and CDR2 SASEGT. The CDR3 runs 16 residues. CDR3 DNA: TGTGCCAGCAGTGATGCGGGACAGGGCAGCAATCAGCCCCAGCATTTT. Its protein product is CASSDAGQGSNQPQHF.

A few counts support this clone. The chain links TRBV19 to TRBJ1-1; weak D call: TRBD1 (6 bases). Per germline, CDR1 LNHDA and CDR2 SQIVND (reference sequence). The CDR3 length is 11 residues. V was cut by 5 bases and J by 8 bases, with 9 bases left in between. The CDR3 region has the DNA TGTGCCAGTAGTGGAGACAGGGAAGCTTTCTTT. Translated, it gives CASSGDREAFF.

The sample holds one count of this clone. This rearrangement joins TRBV6-1 to TRBJ2-7, with TRBD1 identical over 8 bases. Germline V gives CDR1 MNHNS, CDR2 SASEGT. This CDR3 comprises 14 residues. Trimming at V came to 6 bases and at J to 4 bases, leaving 8 bases not matched to a gene. CDR3 coding DNA: TGTGCCAGCAGCTTCCGGACAGGGTCGTACGAGCAGTACTTC. It codes for CASSFRTGSYEQYF.

This clone was detected only once. The sample carries other DNA sequences with the same CDR3. The V and J genes are TRBV28 and TRBJ2-1; D is perhaps TRBD1 (6 bases). Germline V gene lookup returns CDR1 MDHEN and CDR2 SYDVKM. This CDR3 spans 13 amino acids. V was shortened by 5 bases and J by 3 bases, with 8 bases between the two germline ends. For the CDR3, the DNA is TGTGCCAGCAGTCTGGACAGCTACAATGAGCAGTTCTTC. The encoded protein is CASSLDSYNEQFF.

This rearrangement joins TRBV7-2 to TRBJ2-1; TRBD2 aligns across 13 bases. V was clipped by 6 bases and J by 2 bases; unmatched bases: 7. Germline CDR1 is SGHTA and CDR2 is FQGNSA. This CDR3 spans 17 amino acids. The DNA of the CDR3 is TGTGCCAGCAGACCCGGGACTAGCGGGACCGCCTACAATGAGCAGTTCTTC. As protein: CASRPGTSGTAYNEQFF.

V and J are TRBV10-2 and TRBJ2-1; 11 nucleotides agree with TRBD2. CDR3 length: 16 residues. From germline, CDR1 is WSHSY and CDR2 SAAADI. V trimming: 2 bases; J trimming: 5 bases; junction bases outside the gene matches: 5. The CDR3 reads CASSETRLAGNNEQFF. Here the CDR3 DNA reads TGCGCCAGCAGTGAGACAAGACTAGCGGGAAACAATGAGCAGTTCTTC.

Worth noting for this clone: The same CDR3 can be traced to other DNA sequences in this sample. The gene calls are TRBV5-1 and TRBJ2-2; either TRBD1 or TRBD2 may fit D (5 bases each). The CDR3 loop spans 15 amino acids. V lost 0 bases and J 0 bases, leaving 6 bases between the germline ends. Germline V gene lookup returns CDR1 SGHRS and CDR2 YFSETQ. As DNA, the CDR3 is TGCGCCAGCAGCTTGGCGGGACCGAACACCGGGGAGCTGTTTTTT. Amino acids: CASSLAGPNTGELFF.

The J gene is TRBJ2-3, the V gene TRBV7-9; D perhaps matches TRBD2 (6 bases). The germline V and J ends were trimmed by 3 bases and 1 base, with 8 bases remaining between them. Germline CDR1 reads SEHNR; CDR2 reads FQNEAQ (reference sequence). The CDR3 extends over 14 amino acids. The CDR3 nucleotides read TGTGCCAGCAGCTTCTCTAGCGGCACAGATACGCAGTATTTT. This gives the protein CASSFSSGTDTQYF.

The rearrangement joins TRBV5-4 to TRBJ1-1; no clear D gene. CDR3 length: 15 amino acids. CDR1 is SGHNT and CDR2 is YYREEE in the germline V gene (reference sequence). V lost 0 bases and J 4 bases, leaving 13 bases between the germline ends. CDR3 bases: TGTGCCAGCAGCTTGGGGTTCCGGGGAGCCACTGAAGCTTTCTTT. It yields the protein CASSLGFRGATEAFF. Looking up the rest from reference TRBV5-4 and TRBJ1-1 gives the full variable domain: ETGVTQSPTHLIKTRGQQVTLRCSSQSGHNTVSWYQQALGQGPQFIFQYYREEENGRGNFPPRFSGLQFPNYSSELNVNALELDDSALYLCASSLGFRGATEAFFGQGTRLTVV.

The chain is built from TRBV18 and TRBJ1-1; D ambiguous. Germline V gives CDR1 KGHSH, CDR2 LQKENI. V was trimmed by 3 bases and J by 4 bases, leaving 9 bases between them. The CDR3 consists of 13 residues. The CDR3 DNA reads TGTGCCAGCTCACCCCCGCCGGCCACTGAAGCTTTCTTT. Its translation: CASSPPPATEAFF.

The rearrangement joins TRBV19 to TRBJ2-7; D call uncertain. Germline loops: CDR1 LNHDA, CDR2 SQIVND (reference sequence). The CDR3 contains 11 residues. The V end was cut by 5 bases, the J end by 5 bases, with 7 bases between. The CDR3 coding sequence is TGTGCCAGTAGTGCCGAGGACGAGCAGTACTTC. Amino acids: CASSAEDEQYF.

The gene calls are TRBV5-4 and TRBJ2-1; TRBD2 agrees at 9 bases. Germline-derived CDR1 and CDR2 are SGHNT and YYREEE (reference sequence). The CDR3 contains 14 residues. J gave up 5 bases and V 7 bases, and 7 bases lay outside the gene matches. As DNA, the CDR3 is TGTGCCAGCCACCTATCTAGCGGGAACAATGAGCAGTTCTTC. It codes for CASHLSSGNNEQFF. Together with reference TRBV5-4 and TRBJ2-1, the CDR3 gives the full variable domain: ETGVTQSPTHLIKTRGQQVTLRCSSQSGHNTVSWYQQALGQGPQFIFQYYREEENGRGNFPPRFSGLQFPNYSSELNVNALELDDSALYLCASHLSSGNNEQFFGPGTRLTVL.

The chain couples TRBV11-3 to TRBJ1-1, with 11 bases aligning to TRBD1. The germline V gene has CDR1 SGHNT and CDR2 YENEEA. The trim removed 5 bases at V and 8 bases at J, leaving 4 bases unmatched. This CDR3 has 13 amino acids. The CDR3 loop is CASSPGQGAEAFF. CDR3 bases: TGTGCCAGCAGCCCTGGACAGGGGGCCGAAGCTTTCTTT.

The J gene is TRBJ1-4, the V gene TRBV19; no clear D. V lost 10 bases and J 7 bases, leaving 7 bases between the germline ends. Germline V lookup: CDR1 LNHDA, CDR2 SQIVND (reference sequence). The CDR3 runs to 10 residues. The CDR3 sequence is CATGVEKLFF. The DNA of the CDR3 is TGTGCCACCGGGGTTGAAAAACTGTTTTTT. The variable domain in full, with the rest retrieved from reference TRBV19 and TRBJ1-4, is DGGITQSPKYLFRKEGQNVTLSCEQNLNHDAMYWYRQDPGQGLRLIYYSQIVNDFQKGDIAEGYSVSREKKESFPLTVTSAQKNPTAFYLCATGVEKLFFGSGTQLSVL.

This rearrangement joins TRBV9 to TRBJ2-5; D gene unclear. The CDR3 extends over 15 amino acids. Between the trimmed V and J ends, which lost 2 bases and 0 bases, there was a span of 11 bases. Per the germline V gene, CDR1 is SGDLS and CDR2 is YYNGEE. The DNA of the CDR3 is TGTGCCAGCAGCGTCACACCGATTTACCAAGAGACCCAGTACTTC. Residues: CASSVTPIYQETQYF.

The chain carries TRBV2 and TRBJ2-5; D might be TRBD1 (6 bases). Trimming stripped 3 bases from V and 11 bases from J, with 13 bases between. Germline V gene lookup returns CDR1 SNHLY and CDR2 FYNNEI. This CDR3 is built from 12 residues. CDR3 nucleotide sequence: TGTGCCAGCAGTGATCAGGGGACACAGCAGTACTTC. Translating it yields CASSDQGTQQYF. Supplemented by reference TRBV2 and TRBJ2-5, the full variable domain reads EPEVTQTPSHQVTQMGQEVILRCVPISNHLYFYWYRQILGQKVEFLVSFYNNEISEKSEIFDDQFSVERPDGSNFTLKIRSTKLEDSAMYFCASSDQGTQQYFGPGTRLLVL.

The V call is TRBV19, the J call TRBJ2-7; weak D call: TRBD1 (6 bases). The germline V gene has CDR1 LNHDA and CDR2 SQIVND (reference sequence). CDR3 length equals 15 residues. Trimming removed 6 bases at V and 7 bases at J, with 22 bases between. The CDR3 protein is CASSFPGQGLQEQYF. The CDR3 DNA sequence: TGTGCCAGTAGCTTTCCGGGACAAGGTCTTCAGGAGCAGTACTTC.

On this clone itself: This same CDR3 is encoded by further DNA sequences in the sample. This chain connects TRBV9 to TRBJ1-1; D unclear. The CDR3 has 13 amino acids. V lost 2 bases and J 0 bases, leaving 5 bases between the germline ends. Germline-derived CDR1 and CDR2 are SGDLS and YYNGEE. CDR3 sequence: CASSVVMNTEAFF. In DNA form, the CDR3 reads TGTGCCAGCAGCGTTGTGATGAACACTGAAGCTTTCTTT.

This clone was detected only once. The chain joins TRBV28 to TRBJ2-2; the D gene is possibly TRBD2 (7 bases). Deletions cut 2 bases from V and 4 bases from J, with 11 bases between. The CDR3 has 15 amino acids. Germline V lookup: CDR1 MDHEN, CDR2 SYDVKM. The CDR3 spells CASSLGGAGTGELFF. The CDR3 DNA follows: TGTGCCAGCAGTTTAGGGGGGGCTGGCACCGGGGAGCTGTTTTTT.

The sample holds one count of this clone. The chain links TRBV27 to TRBJ1-1, with TRBD1 as a possible D gene (6 bases). V shed 2 bases and J shed 11 bases, with 12 bases lying between them. This CDR3 comprises 12 residues. In germline, CDR1 is MNHEY, CDR2 SMNVEV (reference sequence). Here the CDR3 reads CASSLTGGRAFF. CDR3 DNA sequence: TGTGCCAGCAGTTTAACCGGGGGGCGCGCTTTCTTT.

The genes are TRBV2 and TRBJ2-5; D possibly uses TRBD1 or TRBD2 (5 bases each). V lost 4 bases to trimming and J lost 1 base, with 10 bases between them. CDR1 is SNHLY and CDR2 is FYNNEI in the germline V gene. CDR3 size: 14 residues. CDR3 sequence: CASSGGDGQETQYF. The CDR3 nucleotides read TGTGCCAGCAGTGGAGGGGACGGCCAAGAGACCCAGTACTTC.

This chain uses TRBV9 with TRBJ2-1, with D unclear. V gave up 3 bases and J gave up 5 bases, with 6 bases separating them. This CDR3 comprises 12 residues. Germline CDR1 is SGDLS and CDR2 is YYNGEE. CDR3 sequence reads: CASSAWDNEQFF. CDR3 nucleotides: TGTGCCAGCAGCGCCTGGGACAATGAGCAGTTCTTC.

V gene TRBV7-6 combines with J gene TRBJ2-2, with D unresolved. CDR3 length: 15 amino acids. CDR1 and CDR2 (germline): SGHVS, FNYEAQ. Trimming removed 0 bases at V and 3 bases at J, with 8 bases between. CDR3 sequence (DNA): TGTGCCAGCAGCTTAGCAGGCGTCCACACCGGGGAGCTGTTTTTT. It specifies CASSLAGVHTGELFF.

The rearrangement links TRBV5-1 to TRBJ2-7; D is tentatively TRBD1 or TRBD2 (5 bases each). The CDR3 sequence is 16 residues long. The V gene's germline CDR1 is SGHRS and CDR2 YFSETQ. V shed 2 bases and J shed 0 bases, with 15 bases lying between them. CDR3 sequence: CASSLSPGPISYEQYF. The CDR3 DNA follows: TGCGCCAGCAGCTTATCCCCGGGACCGATCTCCTACGAGCAGTACTTC.

Comments on this clone: The sample contains more than one DNA sequence encoding this CDR3. V gene TRBV5-1 combines with J gene TRBJ2-3; 9 nucleotides align to TRBD2. The CDR3 length is 16 residues. Germline V CDR1 and CDR2: SGHRS, YFSETQ. J lost 2 bases, V lost 0 bases, and 4 bases had no gene match. The CDR3 sequence is CASSLVAGVSTDTQYF. DNA for the CDR3: TGCGCCAGCAGCTTGGTAGCGGGAGTCTCCACAGATACGCAGTATTTT.